The 32 T cell receptor beta chains below come from one sample, sequenced in a study of T cell responses to AZD1222 COVID-19 vaccine. TCRdb's copy holds only in-frame clones and misses some; the assay was immunoSEQ multiplex PCR. The table has some 140,000 clones, approximately 87% seen once; the top ten hold more than 5.5%. The sequencing used peripheral blood, collected on day 0 of MenACWY control vaccination. These receptors were obtained from an adult in good health.

The chain combines TRBV19 with TRBJ2-3; TRBD2 agrees at 9 bases. J lost 4 bases, V lost 4 bases, and 18 bases had no gene match. This CDR3 is 19 amino acids long. Germline V gives CDR1 LNHDA, CDR2 SQIVND (reference sequence). Here the CDR3 reads CASSKRGGAGGRGPDTQYF. In DNA, the CDR3 is TGTGCCAGTAGTAAGCGCGGGGGGGCAGGGGGACGAGGCCCAGATACGCAGTATTTT.

This clone showed up just once. The V call is TRBV29-1, the J call TRBJ2-7; possibly TRBD1 or TRBD2 for D (6 bases each). The CDR3 is 13 residues long. Per the germline V gene, CDR1 is SQVTM and CDR2 is ANQGSEA. V lost 4 bases, J lost 7 bases, and 17 bases lay in between. CDR3: CSVGQGTPTEQYF. CDR3 in DNA: TGCAGCGTTGGGCAGGGGACTCCCACGGAGCAGTACTTC.

The V call is TRBV11-3, the J call TRBJ2-7, with D hard to call. This CDR3 comprises 16 residues. Germline values: CDR1 SGHNT, CDR2 YENEEA. The ends were cut back, 1 base at V and 1 base at J, with 14 bases in the middle. CDR3 sequence (DNA): TGTGCCAGCAGCTTAGTAACAGTCCTGACTTCCTACGAGCAGTACTTC. Translating gives CASSLVTVLTSYEQYF.

The genes are TRBV11-3 and TRBJ2-2, with 11 bases matching TRBD2. The ends lost 0 bases at V and 7 bases at J; junction bases unmatched: 1. CDR3 length equals 15 residues. Germline CDR1 is SGHNT and CDR2 is YENEEA. The CDR3 loop reads CASSLDSGRVGELFF. CDR3 bases: TGTGCCAGCAGCTTAGATAGCGGGAGGGTCGGGGAGCTGTTTTTT.

This chain links TRBV29-1 with TRBJ1-2, with 12 positions matching TRBD1. The CDR3 is made up of 14 amino acids. The V segment lost 5 bases and the J segment 7 bases; nucleotides outside the gene matches: 8. Germline CDR1 SQVTM, CDR2 ANQGSEA. In nucleotides, the CDR3 is TGCAGCGTTCCGCCAGGGACAGGGGGCTCTGGCTACACCTTC. It specifies CSVPPGTGGSGYTF.

This clone has a single count. The genes are TRBV5-1 and TRBJ2-2, with 7 bases lining up with TRBD1. The V gene's germline CDR1 is SGHRS and CDR2 YFSETQ. V lost 4 bases, J lost 7 bases, and 7 bases stayed unmatched. The CDR3 length is 14 residues. As DNA, the CDR3 is TGCGCCAGCAGCATCGGGACAGTTAACGGGGAGCTGTTTTTT. This codes for CASSIGTVNGELFF.

The chain links TRBV27 to TRBJ1-2; D may be TRBD1 (6 bases). The V gene lost 1 base and the J gene lost 4 bases, with 16 bases spanning the gap. This CDR3 has 16 amino acids. From germline, CDR1 is MNHEY and CDR2 SMNVEV (reference sequence). The CDR3 DNA is TGTGCCAGCAGTTTATTCCCACAGGGACCTACCTATGGCTACACCTTC. This encodes CASSLFPQGPTYGYTF.

J is TRBJ2-7 and V is TRBV11-3; 10 bases fit TRBD1. CDR3 size: 14 residues. Germline V gives CDR1 SGHNT, CDR2 YENEEA. V lost 1 base and J lost 7; bases outside the gene matches: 4. CDR3 in DNA: TGTGCCAGCAGCTTAGGGGGGACAGGGGTTGAGCAGTACTTC. Its protein product is CASSLGGTGVEQYF.

The CDR3: CASSMRQGLGQPQHF. CDR3 coding DNA: TGTGCCAGTAGTATGAGGCAGGGGTTGGGTCAGCCCCAGCATTTT. This sequence joins TRBV19 and TRBJ1-5, with D tentatively TRBD1 (6 bases). Trimming took 3 bases from V and 6 from J, leaving 15 bases between them. Germline-derived CDR1 and CDR2 are LNHDA and SQIVND (reference sequence). The CDR3 runs 15 residues.

The chain combines TRBV11-2 with TRBJ1-1; D is possibly TRBD1 (6 bases). The V gene's germline CDR1 is SGHAT and CDR2 FQNNGV. This CDR3 has 16 amino acids. V lost 5 bases, J lost 1 base, and 17 bases lay in between. CDR3 sequence reads: CASSLTEVRGNTEAFF. The CDR3 DNA reads TGTGCCAGCAGCCTTACAGAAGTCAGGGGGAACACTGAAGCTTTCTTT.

This clone was counted a single time. The genes are TRBV12-3 or TRBV12-4 and TRBJ1-2; possibly TRBD1 for D (5 bases). This CDR3 is built from 11 residues. V was clipped by 8 bases and J by 7 bases, with 11 bases between them. CDR3 coding DNA: TGTGCCAGCCGGGGGATGGGTGGCTACACCTTC. As protein: CASRGMGGYTF.

The rearrangement links TRBV5-4 to TRBJ2-7; 7 nucleotides agree with TRBD2. CDR3 size: 15 residues. Per the germline V gene, CDR1 is SGHNT and CDR2 is YYREEE (reference sequence). V lost 4 bases and J lost 0; bases outside the gene matches: 7. This chain's CDR3 is CASSLGEGSSYEQYF. CDR3 in DNA: TGTGCCAGCAGCCTGGGGGAGGGGAGCTCCTACGAGCAGTACTTC.

The chain uses TRBV5-6 and TRBJ1-4, with 9 bases that match TRBD1. V shed 2 bases, J shed 5 bases, and the junction held 4 bases outside the gene matches. CDR1 and CDR2 from the germline V gene are SGHDT and YYEEEE. The CDR3 covers 15 residues. The CDR3 DNA is TGTGCCAGCAGCTTACCGGGACAGGGAAATGAAAAACTGTTTTTT. It encodes CASSLPGQGNEKLFF.

This sequence joins TRBV28 and TRBJ1-2; 8 bases agree with TRBD1. Per the germline V gene, CDR1 is MDHEN and CDR2 is SYDVKM. CDR3 length: 14 amino acids. Trimming cost V 6 bases and J 5 bases; bases outside gene matches: 8. The CDR3 nucleotides are TGTGCCAGCAGCCCGACCGACAGGGGATATGGCTACACCTTC. Protein: CASSPTDRGYGYTF.

The CDR3 sequence: CASSQEPGVKQETQYF. CDR3 bases: TGTGCCAGCAGCCAAGAACCAGGGGTCAAACAAGAGACCCAGTACTTC. This sequence joins TRBV3-1 (or the pseudogene TRBV3-2) and TRBJ2-5; D is possibly TRBD1 (6 bases). This CDR3 has 16 residues. V lost 0 bases, J lost 2 bases, and 13 bases lay in between. CDR1 is LGHDT and CDR2 is YNNKEL in the germline V gene (reference sequence).

The chain is built from TRBV19 and TRBJ1-4, with D possibly being TRBD1 (6 bases). Trimming took 6 bases from V and 6 from J, leaving 14 bases between them. CDR3 size: 14 residues. Germline V gene lookup returns CDR1 LNHDA and CDR2 SQIVND (reference sequence). DNA for the CDR3: TGTGCCAGTAGCCTAGGGGCAGGGGATGAAAAACTGTTTTTT. Encoded protein: CASSLGAGDEKLFF.

The chain links TRBV12-3 or TRBV12-4 to TRBJ2-1; TRBD2 is a possible D gene (5 bases). Trimming cost V 1 base and J 8 bases, with 6 bases left between them. This CDR3 has 12 residues. CDR3 coding DNA: TGTGCCAGCAGTTTAGTGGGAGATGAGCAGTTCTTC. This gives the protein CASSLVGDEQFF.

This chain uses TRBV2 with TRBJ2-7; 12 nucleotides align to TRBD2. This CDR3 is built from 16 residues. Germline CDR1 and CDR2: SNHLY and FYNNEI. V trimming: 5 bases; J trimming: 0 bases; junction bases outside the gene matches: 5. The CDR3 coding sequence is TGTGCCAGCAGTTTACTGACTAGCGGGAGCTCCTACGAGCAGTACTTC. It translates to CASSLLTSGSSYEQYF.

The J gene is TRBJ1-2, the V gene TRBV10-3; D unclear. The length of the CDR3 is 14 residues. V gave up 0 bases and J gave up 7 bases, with 12 bases separating them. Germline V lookup: CDR1 ENHRY, CDR2 SYGVKD. The CDR3 is CAISESGLIRGYTF. For the CDR3, the DNA is TGTGCCATCAGTGAGTCCGGGCTCATCCGTGGCTACACCTTC.

V gene TRBV7-9 combines with J gene TRBJ2-7; D perhaps matches TRBD1 (5 bases). The germline V gene has CDR1 SEHNR and CDR2 FQNEAQ (reference sequence). V lost 4 bases, J lost 7 bases, and 14 bases lay in between. The CDR3 consists of 13 residues. CDR3 sequence reads: CASSSQGRWEQYF. The CDR3 DNA reads as TGTGCCAGCAGCTCCCAGGGCCGGTGGGAGCAGTACTTC.

This clone was recorded once. J is TRBJ2-2 and V is TRBV5-4; D might be TRBD2 (6 bases). This CDR3 has 16 amino acids. The ends were cut back, 0 bases at V and 5 bases at J, with 14 bases in the middle. The germline gives CDR1 SGHNT, CDR2 YYREEE (reference sequence). The CDR3 reads CASSLGRGMGTGELFF. For the CDR3, the DNA is TGTGCCAGCAGCTTGGGCCGGGGGATGGGGACCGGGGAGCTGTTTTTT.

As to this clone: The sample contains more than one DNA sequence encoding this CDR3. The genes are TRBV7-2 and TRBJ2-7, with 8 bases that match TRBD2. The V gene's germline CDR1 is SGHTA and CDR2 FQGNSA. J gave up 2 bases and V 9 bases, and 0 bases lay outside the gene matches. CDR3 length equals 11 residues. In DNA, the CDR3 is TGTGCCAGTAGCGGGGCCTACGAGCAGTACTTC. It codes for CASSGAYEQYF.

This chain connects TRBV5-4 to TRBJ1-6, with a tentative D call TRBD1 (5 bases). This CDR3 contains 14 residues. Looked up from germline, CDR1 is SGHNT and CDR2 is YYREEE (reference sequence). V lost 4 bases and J 7 bases, leaving 12 bases between the germline ends. The CDR3 region has the DNA TGTGCCAGCAGCCCGGAACAGGAGAATTCACCCCTCCACTTT. It yields the protein CASSPEQENSPLHF.

This sequence joins TRBV6-2 or TRBV6-3 and TRBJ1-5, with no clear D. Germline CDR1 reads MNHEY; CDR2 reads SVGEGT. CDR3 length: 13 residues. V was pared by 0 bases and J by 7 bases, with 7 bases between. Written as DNA, the CDR3 is TGTGCCAGCAGTTACTCGTTCGGGCAGCCCCAGCATTTT. This sequence encodes CASSYSFGQPQHF.

The gene calls are TRBV28 and TRBJ1-5; 8 bases align to TRBD1. Germline lookup yields CDR1 MDHEN and CDR2 SYDVKM. The CDR3 contains 16 residues. The V and J ends lost 3 bases and 1 base, in that order; junction bases with no gene match: 5. The DNA of the CDR3 is TGTGCCAGCAGTTTGGCAGGGGGCGGGAGCAATCAGCCCCAGCATTTT. Protein: CASSLAGGGSNQPQHF.

CDR3 amino acids: CASSQDDRLAYNEQFF. The CDR3 DNA reads as TGCGCCAGCAGCCAAGATGATCGGCTAGCATACAATGAGCAGTTCTTC. The chain is built from TRBV4-1 and TRBJ2-1; perhaps TRBD2 as D (5 bases). Germline V gives CDR1 MGHRA, CDR2 YSYEKL. This CDR3 is 16 amino acids long. V gave up 0 bases and J gave up 4 bases, with 13 bases separating them.

The V call is TRBV3-1 (or the pseudogene TRBV3-2), the J call TRBJ2-1, with D possibly being TRBD1 (5 bases). V gave up 5 bases and J gave up 6 bases, with 11 bases separating them. CDR3 length: 13 amino acids. Germline V gene lookup returns CDR1 LGHDT and CDR2 YNNKEL (reference sequence). For the CDR3, the DNA is TGTGCCAGCAGCATGACAGTTGGCAATGAGCAGTTCTTC. Its protein is CASSMTVGNEQFF.

The rearrangement links TRBV3-1 (or the pseudogene TRBV3-2) to TRBJ1-6; D is uncertain. Trimming pared 4 bases from V and 9 bases from J, leaving 13 bases between. Germline lookup yields CDR1 LGHDT and CDR2 YNNKEL (reference sequence). The CDR3 consists of 14 residues. The CDR3 DNA sequence: TGTGCCAGCAGCCGGAACCCCGGGGTTTCACCCCTCCACTTT. It specifies CASSRNPGVSPLHF.

The V and J genes are TRBV19 and TRBJ2-1; 12 nucleotides match TRBD2. Germline values: CDR1 LNHDA, CDR2 SQIVND (reference sequence). CDR3 length: 13 amino acids. Germline trimming cut 4 bases from V and 9 bases from J; bases unmatched to any gene: 1. In DNA form, the CDR3 reads TGTGCCAGTAGTACTAGCGGGAGGGGTGAGCAGTTCTTC. This encodes CASSTSGRGEQFF.

The chain is built from TRBV5-8 and TRBJ1-3; TRBD1 is a possible D gene (5 bases). Per the germline V gene, CDR1 is SGHTS and CDR2 is YDEGEE. This CDR3 has 13 residues. V dropped 7 bases and J dropped 4 bases, with 12 bases sitting between them. The CDR3 DNA sequence: TGTGCCAGCTCCGACAGATCCGGAAACACCATATATTTT. As protein: CASSDRSGNTIYF.

The chain has TRBV5-6 and TRBJ2-4; D gene uncertain. V gave up 1 base and J gave up 3 bases, with 11 bases separating them. CDR3 size: 15 residues. Per germline, CDR1 SGHDT and CDR2 YYEEEE. Here the CDR3 DNA reads TGTGCCAGCAGCTTGTTAGGGTATGGCAAAAACATTCAGTACTTC. As protein: CASSLLGYGKNIQYF.

This clone occurred a few times. The chain couples TRBV7-9 to TRBJ2-2; 13 nucleotides match TRBD2. CDR3 length: 17 amino acids. Per the germline V gene, CDR1 is SEHNR and CDR2 is FQNEAQ (reference sequence). The V segment lost 1 base and the J segment 4 bases; nucleotides outside the gene matches: 3. The CDR3, as DNA: TGTGCCAGCAGCTTAGTGGGGACTAGCGGGACCACCGGGGAGCTGTTTTTT. It is translated as CASSLVGTSGTTGELFF.